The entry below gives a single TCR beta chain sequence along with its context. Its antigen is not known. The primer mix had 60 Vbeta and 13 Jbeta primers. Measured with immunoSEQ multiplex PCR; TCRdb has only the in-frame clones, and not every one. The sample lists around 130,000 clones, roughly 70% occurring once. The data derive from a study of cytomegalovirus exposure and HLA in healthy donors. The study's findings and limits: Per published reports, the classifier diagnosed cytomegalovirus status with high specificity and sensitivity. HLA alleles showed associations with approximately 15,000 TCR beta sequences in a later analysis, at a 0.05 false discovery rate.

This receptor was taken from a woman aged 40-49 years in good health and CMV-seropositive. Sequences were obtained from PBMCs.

CDR3 sequence: CASSSNLDRADKNTEAFF. CDR3 bases: TGTGCCAGCAGCTCTAACTTGGACAGAGCTGATAAGAACACTGAAGCTTTCTTT. This chain uses TRBV7-6 with TRBJ1-1; D might be TRBD1 (6 bases). The CDR3 totals 18 residues. Trimming left V 4 bases short and J 1 base short, with 22 bases between. The germline V gene encodes CDR1 SGHVS and CDR2 FNYEAQ.